The clone carrying this T cell receptor (beta chain) was observed a few times. The antigen remains undetermined. RNA transcripts served as the template for amplifying TCR beta CDR3 regions. The HTBI set primed first-round TCR CDR3 RT-PCR. TCRdb used MiXCR to reprocess the multiplex PCR reads, holding one entry per CDR3 protein. The sample contains some 530,000 distinct CDR3 sequences, around a fifth of which appear only once. The CDR3 length is 16 residues. The V and J ends lost 4 bases and 2 bases, in that order; junction bases with no gene match: 8. At least 3 on the Clinical Activity Score was recorded for ophthalmopathy patients, who also had NOSPECS grade at least 4 and duration under 3 months. The data derive from a study of T cells in Graves' hyperthyroidism and ophthalmopathy. Whole-study findings and limits: The authors' 13 V-J model separated ophthalmopathy from stable hyperthyroidism. Appearing also in blood were most of the thyroid clonotypes expanded above 0.001. Model output signaled ophthalmopathy a median approximately 6 months ahead of onset.

Sequencing input: blood. The TCR comes from a woman in her seventies with Graves' ophthalmopathy. The V and J genes are TRBV12-3 or TRBV12-4 and TRBJ2-7; 10 positions agree with TRBD2. CDR3 sequence: CASSSRLTSGAYEQYF. As DNA, the CDR3 is TGTGCCAGCAGTTCCAGACTTACTAGCGGGGCCTACGAGCAGTACTTC.